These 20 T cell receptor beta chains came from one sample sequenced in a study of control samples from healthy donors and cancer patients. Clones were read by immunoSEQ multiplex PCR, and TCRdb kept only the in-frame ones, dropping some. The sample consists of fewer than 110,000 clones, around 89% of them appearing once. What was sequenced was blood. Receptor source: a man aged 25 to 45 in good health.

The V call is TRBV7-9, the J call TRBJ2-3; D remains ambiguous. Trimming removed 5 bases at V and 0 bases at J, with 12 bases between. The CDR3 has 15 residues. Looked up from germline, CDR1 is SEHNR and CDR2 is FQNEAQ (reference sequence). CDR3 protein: CASSPTSTSTDTQYF. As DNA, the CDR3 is TGTGCCAGCAGCCCGACATCAACAAGCACAGATACGCAGTATTTT.

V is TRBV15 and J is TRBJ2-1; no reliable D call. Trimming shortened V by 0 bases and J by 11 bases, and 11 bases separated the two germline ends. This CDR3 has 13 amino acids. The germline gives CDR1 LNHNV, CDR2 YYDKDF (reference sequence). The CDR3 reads CATSRDSMEQQFF. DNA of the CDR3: TGTGCCACCAGCAGAGATTCCATGGAGCAGCAGTTCTTC. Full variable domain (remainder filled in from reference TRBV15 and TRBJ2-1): DAMVIQNPRYQVTQFGKPVTLSCSQTLNHNVMYWYQQKSSQAPKLLFHYYDKDFNNEADTPDNFQSRRPNTSFCFLDIRSPGLGDTAMYLCATSRDSMEQQFFGPGTRLTVL.

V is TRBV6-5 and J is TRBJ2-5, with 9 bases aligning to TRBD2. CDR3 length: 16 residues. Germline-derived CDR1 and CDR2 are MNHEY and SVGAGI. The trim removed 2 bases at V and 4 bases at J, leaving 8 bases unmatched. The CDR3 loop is CASSYRGGGASETQYF. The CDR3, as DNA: TGTGCCAGCAGTTACCGAGGCGGGGGGGCCTCAGAGACCCAGTACTTC.

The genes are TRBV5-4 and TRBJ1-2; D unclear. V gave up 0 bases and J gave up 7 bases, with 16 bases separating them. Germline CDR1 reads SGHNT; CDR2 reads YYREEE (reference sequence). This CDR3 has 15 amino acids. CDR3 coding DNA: TGTGCCAGCAGCTTGGCCCTTGGATCAGGAGCTGGCTACACCTTC. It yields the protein CASSLALGSGAGYTF.

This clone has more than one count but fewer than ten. CDR3 nucleotide sequence: TGCGCCAGCAGTGAACGGGAGACCCAGTACTTC. It translates to CASSERETQYF. The chain has TRBV4-1 and TRBJ2-5; D not resolved. The V end was cut by 6 bases, the J end by 5 bases, with 7 bases between. Germline lookup yields CDR1 MGHRA and CDR2 YSYEKL. The CDR3 is made up of 11 amino acids.

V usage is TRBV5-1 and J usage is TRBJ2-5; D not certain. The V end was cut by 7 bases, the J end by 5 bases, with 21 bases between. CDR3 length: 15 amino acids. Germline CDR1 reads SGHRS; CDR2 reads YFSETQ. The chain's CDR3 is CASGLTGPQRETQYF. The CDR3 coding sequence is TGCGCCAGCGGCCTTACTGGCCCACAGAGGGAGACCCAGTACTTC.

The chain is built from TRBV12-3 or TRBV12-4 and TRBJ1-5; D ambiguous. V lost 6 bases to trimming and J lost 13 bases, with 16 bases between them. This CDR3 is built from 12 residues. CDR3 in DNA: TGTGCCAGCAGCCGGTGGGCTTCATGGCAGCATTTT. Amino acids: CASSRWASWQHF.

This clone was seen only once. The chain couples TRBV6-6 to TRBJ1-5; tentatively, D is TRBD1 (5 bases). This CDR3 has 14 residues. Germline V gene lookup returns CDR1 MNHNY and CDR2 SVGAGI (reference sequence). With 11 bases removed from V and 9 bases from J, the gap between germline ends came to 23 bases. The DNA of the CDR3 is TGTGCCTCTCAAAGGTCACAGGCTGGGGGGCCCCAGCATTTT. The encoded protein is CASQRSQAGGPQHF.

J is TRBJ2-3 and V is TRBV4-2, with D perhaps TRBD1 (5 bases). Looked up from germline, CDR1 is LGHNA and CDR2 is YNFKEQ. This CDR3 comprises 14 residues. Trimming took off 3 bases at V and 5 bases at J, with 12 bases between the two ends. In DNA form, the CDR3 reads TGTGCCAGCAGCCAGGGGCTCGAGGAAGATACGCAGTATTTT. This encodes CASSQGLEEDTQYF.

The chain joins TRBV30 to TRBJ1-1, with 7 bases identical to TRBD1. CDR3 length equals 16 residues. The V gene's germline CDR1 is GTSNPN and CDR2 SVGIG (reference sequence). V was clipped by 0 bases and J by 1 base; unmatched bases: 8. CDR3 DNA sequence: TGTGCCTGGAGTGTACAAACGGGACAGACGAACACTGAAGCTTTCTTT. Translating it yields CAWSVQTGQTNTEAFF.

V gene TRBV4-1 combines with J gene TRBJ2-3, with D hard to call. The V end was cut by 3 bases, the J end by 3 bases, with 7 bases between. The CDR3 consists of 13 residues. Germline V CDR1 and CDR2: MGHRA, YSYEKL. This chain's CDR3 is CASSHVFTDTQYF. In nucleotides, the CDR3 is TGCGCCAGCAGCCACGTTTTTACAGATACGCAGTATTTT.

CDR3 residues: CASSSFVTSGDNEQFF. The CDR3 region has the DNA TGTGCCAGCAGCTCCTTCGTGACTAGCGGGGACAATGAGCAGTTCTTC. V and J are TRBV7-9 and TRBJ2-1, with 11 bases aligning to TRBD2. The V gene end was trimmed by 4 bases and the J gene end by 5 bases; junction bases not matched to a gene: 7. CDR3 length equals 16 residues. CDR1 and CDR2 (germline): SEHNR, FQNEAQ (reference sequence).

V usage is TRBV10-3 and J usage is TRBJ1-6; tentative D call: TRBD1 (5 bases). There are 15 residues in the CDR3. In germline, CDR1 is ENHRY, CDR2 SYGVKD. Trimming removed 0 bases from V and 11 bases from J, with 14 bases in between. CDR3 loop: CAISESGGSRPPLHF. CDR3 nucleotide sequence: TGTGCCATCAGTGAGTCTGGGGGTTCGCGTCCACCCCTCCACTTT.

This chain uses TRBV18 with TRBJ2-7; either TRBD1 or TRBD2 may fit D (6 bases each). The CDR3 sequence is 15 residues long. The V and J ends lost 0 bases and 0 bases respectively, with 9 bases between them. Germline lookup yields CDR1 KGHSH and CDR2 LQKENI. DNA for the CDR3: TGTGCCAGCTCACCACCGAGGGGGGACTCCTACGAGCAGTACTTC. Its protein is CASSPPRGDSYEQYF.

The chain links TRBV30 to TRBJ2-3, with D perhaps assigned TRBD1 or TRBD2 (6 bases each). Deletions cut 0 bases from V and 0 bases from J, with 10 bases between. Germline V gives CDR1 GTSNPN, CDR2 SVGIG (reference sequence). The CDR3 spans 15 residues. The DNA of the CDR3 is TGTGCCTGGAGTGTAACAGGGACTAGCACAGATACGCAGTATTTT. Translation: CAWSVTGTSTDTQYF.

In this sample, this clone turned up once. CDR3 coding DNA: TGTGCCAGCAGTGAGACTCACTATGGCTACACCTTC. This gives the protein CASSETHYGYTF. The chain joins TRBV6-1 to TRBJ1-2; D is unclear. This CDR3 spans 12 amino acids. Germline assignment: CDR1 MNHNS and CDR2 SASEGT. Trimming pared 3 bases from V and 3 bases from J, leaving 5 bases between.

This chain's CDR3 is CATSDPRGPGDEQFF. CDR3 coding DNA: TGTGCCACCAGTGACCCTCGAGGGCCGGGCGATGAGCAGTTCTTC. V usage is TRBV24-1 and J usage is TRBJ2-1; D is possibly TRBD2 (5 bases). The V gene's germline CDR1 is KGHDR and CDR2 SFDVKD. The CDR3 is 15 amino acids. The germline V and J ends were trimmed by 4 bases and 8 bases, with 17 bases remaining between them.

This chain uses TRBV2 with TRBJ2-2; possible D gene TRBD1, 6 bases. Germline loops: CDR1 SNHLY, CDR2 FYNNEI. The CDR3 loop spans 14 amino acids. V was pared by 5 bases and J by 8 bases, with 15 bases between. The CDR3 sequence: CASSRLQGWGELFF. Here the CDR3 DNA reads TGTGCCAGCAGTCGACTACAGGGATGGGGGGAGCTGTTTTTT. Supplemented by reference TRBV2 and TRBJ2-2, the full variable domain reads EPEVTQTPSHQVTQMGQEVILRCVPISNHLYFYWYRQILGQKVEFLVSFYNNEISEKSEIFDDQFSVERPDGSNFTLKIRSTKLEDSAMYFCASSRLQGWGELFFGEGSRLTVL.

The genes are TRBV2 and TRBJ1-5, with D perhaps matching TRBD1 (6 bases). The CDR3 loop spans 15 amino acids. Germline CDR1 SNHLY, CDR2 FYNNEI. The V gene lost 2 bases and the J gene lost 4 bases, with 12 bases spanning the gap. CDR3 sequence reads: CASSEQQGRNQPQHF. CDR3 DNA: TGTGCCAGCAGTGAACAGCAGGGGAGGAATCAGCCCCAGCATTTT. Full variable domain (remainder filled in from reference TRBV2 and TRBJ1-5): EPEVTQTPSHQVTQMGQEVILRCVPISNHLYFYWYRQILGQKVEFLVSFYNNEISEKSEIFDDQFSVERPDGSNFTLKIRSTKLEDSAMYFCASSEQQGRNQPQHFGDGTRLSIL.

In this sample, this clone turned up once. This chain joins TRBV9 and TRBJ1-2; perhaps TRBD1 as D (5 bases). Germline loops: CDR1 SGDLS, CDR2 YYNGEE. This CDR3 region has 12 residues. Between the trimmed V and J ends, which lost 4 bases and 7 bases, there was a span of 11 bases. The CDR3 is CASSRAQAGYTF. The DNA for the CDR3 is TGTGCCAGCAGCAGAGCACAGGCTGGCTACACCTTC.